The text below deals with one TCR beta chain. The record originates from a study of shared clonotypes between healthy human individuals. Measured with immunoSEQ multiplex PCR; TCRdb has only the in-frame clones, and not every one. The sample has around 700,000 clones; about 80% are singletons. V was clipped by 2 bases and J by 6 bases, with 13 bases between them. Germline CDR1 and CDR2: SGHNT and YENEEA. CDR3 length: 15 residues. Material: memory CD4+ T cells sorted from blood. Described subset: CD45RA-negative fraction. The chain has TRBV11-3 and TRBJ2-2; D is tentatively TRBD1 or TRBD2 (5 bases each). This TCR came from a woman in her twenties or thirties in good health. The CDR3 region is CASSLNRRKSGELFF. The CDR3 nucleotides are TGTGCCAGCAGCTTAAACAGGAGGAAGTCCGGGGAGCTGTTTTTT.